This TCR beta chain was observed in a study of cytomegalovirus exposure and HLA in healthy donors. Study details: Counted in an early data release were 65 million to 100 million unique TCRs from HLA-typed donors.

The primer mix had 60 Vbeta and 13 Jbeta primers. Assay: immunoSEQ multiplex PCR; the TCRdb copy retains only in-frame clones and omits some. Of about 170,000 clones detected, over 70% appear once; the ten largest clones hold under 7.5%. Points from the study as a whole: Later analysis demonstrated an association between a missense DCLRE1C variant and TCR beta V- and J-gene trimming. Certain indistinguishable V segments, among them TRBV6-2 and TRBV6-3, were excluded.

The CDR3 is 13 residues long. The germline V gene encodes CDR1 MGHRA and CDR2 YSYEKL. The ends were cut back, 1 base at V and 6 bases at J, with 10 bases in the middle. Comment on this clone: The antigen is unknown.

Specimen: PBMCs. The receptor comes from a man aged 25 to 40 in good health and CMV-seropositive. The chain uses TRBV4-1 and TRBJ2-7; a weak D match, TRBD2 (5 bases). CDR3 residues: CASSQALTSEQYF. The CDR3 coding sequence is TGCGCCAGCAGCCAAGCCCTTACTAGCGAGCAGTACTTC.